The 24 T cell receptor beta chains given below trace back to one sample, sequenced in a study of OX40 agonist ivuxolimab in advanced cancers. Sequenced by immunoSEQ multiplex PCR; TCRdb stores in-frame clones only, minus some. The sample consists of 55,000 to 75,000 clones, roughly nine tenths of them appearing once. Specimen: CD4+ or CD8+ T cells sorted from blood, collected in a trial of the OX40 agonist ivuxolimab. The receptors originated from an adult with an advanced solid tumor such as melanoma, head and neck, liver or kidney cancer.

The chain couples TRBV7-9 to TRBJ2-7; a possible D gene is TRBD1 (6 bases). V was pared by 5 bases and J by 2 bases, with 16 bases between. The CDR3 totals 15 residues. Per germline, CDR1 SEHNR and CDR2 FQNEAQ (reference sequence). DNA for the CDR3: TGTGCCAGCAGCCCGACAGGCGATAATACCTACGAGCAGTACTTC. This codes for CASSPTGDNTYEQYF.

As DNA, the CDR3 is TGCGCCAGCAGCCAAGCTGTGGGGGCAGGGGGCAACTCCTACGAGCAGTACTTC. Translation gives CASSQAVGAGGNSYEQYF. The V call is TRBV4-3, the J call TRBJ2-7; 8 bases map to TRBD1. Trimming cost V 1 base and J 0 bases; bases outside gene matches: 11. There are 18 residues in the CDR3. Germline loops: CDR1 LGHNA, CDR2 YSLEER.

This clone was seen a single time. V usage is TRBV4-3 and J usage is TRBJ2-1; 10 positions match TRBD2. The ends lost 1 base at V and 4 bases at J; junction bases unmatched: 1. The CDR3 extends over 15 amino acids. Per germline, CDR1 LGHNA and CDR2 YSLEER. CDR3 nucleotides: TGCGCCAGCAGCCAAGGGACTAGCGGTTACAATGAGCAGTTCTTC. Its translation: CASSQGTSGYNEQFF.

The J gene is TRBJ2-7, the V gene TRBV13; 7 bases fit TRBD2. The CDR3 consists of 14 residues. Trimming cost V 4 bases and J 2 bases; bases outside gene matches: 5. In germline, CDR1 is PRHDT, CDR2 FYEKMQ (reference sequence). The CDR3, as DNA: TGTGCCAGCAGCTCCTCTAGCGGAACCTACGAGCAGTACTTC. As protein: CASSSSSGTYEQYF.

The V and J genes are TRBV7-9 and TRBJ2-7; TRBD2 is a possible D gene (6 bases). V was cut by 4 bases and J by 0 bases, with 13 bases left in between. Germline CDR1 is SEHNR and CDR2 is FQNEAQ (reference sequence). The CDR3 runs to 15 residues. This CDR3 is CASSSRDGGSYEQYF. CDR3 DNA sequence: TGTGCCAGCAGCTCACGGGACGGGGGCTCCTACGAGCAGTACTTC.

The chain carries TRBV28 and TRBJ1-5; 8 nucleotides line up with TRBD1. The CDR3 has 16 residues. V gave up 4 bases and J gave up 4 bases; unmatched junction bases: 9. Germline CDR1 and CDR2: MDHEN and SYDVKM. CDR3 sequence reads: CASSSGTGDNNQPQHF. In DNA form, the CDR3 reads TGTGCCAGCAGTTCCGGGACAGGTGATAATAATCAGCCCCAGCATTTT. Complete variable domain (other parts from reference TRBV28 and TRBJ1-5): DVKVTQSSRYLVKRTGEKVFLECVQDMDHENMFWYRQDPGLGLRLIYFSYDVKMKEKGDIPEGYSVSREKKERFSLILESASTNQTSMYLCASSSGTGDNNQPQHFGDGTRLSIL.

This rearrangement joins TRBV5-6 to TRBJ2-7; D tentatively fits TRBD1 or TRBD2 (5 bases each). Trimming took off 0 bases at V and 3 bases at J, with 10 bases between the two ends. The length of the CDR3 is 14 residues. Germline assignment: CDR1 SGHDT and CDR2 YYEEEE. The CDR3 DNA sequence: TGTGCCAGCAGCTTGGGGGGGAGCCGCTACGAGCAGTACTTC. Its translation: CASSLGGSRYEQYF.

This CDR3 is CASTLARAREQFF. DNA of the CDR3: TGTGCCAGCACTTTAGCGCGAGCCAGGGAGCAGTTCTTC. The chain employs TRBV7-9 and TRBJ2-1; D might be TRBD2 (5 bases). Germline CDR1 SEHNR, CDR2 FQNEAQ (reference sequence). V dropped 7 bases and J dropped 10 bases, with 17 bases sitting between them. The CDR3 spans 13 residues.

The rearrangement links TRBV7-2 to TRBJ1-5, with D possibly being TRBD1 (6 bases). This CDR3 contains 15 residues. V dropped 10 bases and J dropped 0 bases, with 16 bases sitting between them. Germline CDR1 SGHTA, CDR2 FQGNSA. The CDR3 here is CATRTASNSNQPQHF. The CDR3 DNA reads TGTGCCACCAGGACAGCCTCAAATAGCAATCAGCCCCAGCATTTT. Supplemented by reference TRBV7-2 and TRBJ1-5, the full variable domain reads GAGVSQSPSNKVTEKGKDVELRCDPISGHTALYWYRQSLGQGLEFLIYFQGNSAPDKSGLPSDRFSAERTGGSVSTLTIQRTQQEDSAVYLCATRTASNSNQPQHFGDGTRLSIL.

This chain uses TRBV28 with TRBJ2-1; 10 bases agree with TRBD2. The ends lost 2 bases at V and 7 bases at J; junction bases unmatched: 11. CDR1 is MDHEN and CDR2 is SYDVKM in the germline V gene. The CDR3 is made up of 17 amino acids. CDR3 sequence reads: CASSLDAAGGYDNEQFF. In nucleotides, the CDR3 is TGTGCCAGCAGTTTAGATGCAGCGGGAGGGTATGATAATGAGCAGTTCTTC.

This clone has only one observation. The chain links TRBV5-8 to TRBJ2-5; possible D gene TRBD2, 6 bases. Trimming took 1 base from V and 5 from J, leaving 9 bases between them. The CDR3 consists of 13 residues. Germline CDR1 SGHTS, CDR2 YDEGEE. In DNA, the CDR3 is TGTGCCAGCAGCTTGAGCGGGTCGGAGACCCAGTACTTC. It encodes CASSLSGSETQYF.

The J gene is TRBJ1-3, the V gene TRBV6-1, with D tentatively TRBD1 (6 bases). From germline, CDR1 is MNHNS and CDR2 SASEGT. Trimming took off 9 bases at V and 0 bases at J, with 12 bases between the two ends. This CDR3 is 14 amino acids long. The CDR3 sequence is CASDRPNSGNTIYF. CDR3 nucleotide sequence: TGTGCCAGTGACAGGCCCAACTCTGGAAACACCATATATTTT.

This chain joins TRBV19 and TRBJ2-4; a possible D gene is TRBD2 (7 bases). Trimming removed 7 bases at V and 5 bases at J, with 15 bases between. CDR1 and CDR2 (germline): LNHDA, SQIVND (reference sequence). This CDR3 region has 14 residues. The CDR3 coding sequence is TGTGCCAGTACGGACTGGGGGGGCGAAAACATTCAGTACTTC. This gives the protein CASTDWGGENIQYF.

The CDR3 nucleotides read TGTGCCAGCAGCGCCACTAGCGGGAGTTCATACAATGAGCAGTTCTTC. This codes for CASSATSGSSYNEQFF. The chain carries TRBV7-6 and TRBJ2-1, with TRBD2 matching over 11 bases. J gave up 4 bases and V 5 bases, and 7 bases lay outside the gene matches. CDR1 is SGHVS and CDR2 is FNYEAQ in the germline V gene. This CDR3 spans 16 amino acids. The full variable domain, its missing parts supplied by reference TRBV7-6 and TRBJ2-1, is GAGVSQSPRYKVTKRGQDVALRCDPISGHVSLYWYRQALGQGPEFLTYFNYEAQQDKSGLPNDRFSAERPEGSISTLTIQRTEQRDSAMYRCASSATSGSSYNEQFFGPGTRLTVL.

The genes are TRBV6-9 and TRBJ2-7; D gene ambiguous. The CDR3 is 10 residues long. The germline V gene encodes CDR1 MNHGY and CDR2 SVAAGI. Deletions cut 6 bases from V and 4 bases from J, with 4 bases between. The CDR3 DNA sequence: TGTGCCAGCAGCCGTTACGAGCAGTACTTC. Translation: CASSRYEQYF.

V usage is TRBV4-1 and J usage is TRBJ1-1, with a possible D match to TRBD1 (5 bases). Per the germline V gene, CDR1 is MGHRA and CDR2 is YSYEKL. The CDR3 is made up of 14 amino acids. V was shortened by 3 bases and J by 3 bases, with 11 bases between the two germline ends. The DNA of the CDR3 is TGCGCCAGCAGCCATCTCGGGGGAGACACTGAAGCTTTCTTT. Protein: CASSHLGGDTEAFF.

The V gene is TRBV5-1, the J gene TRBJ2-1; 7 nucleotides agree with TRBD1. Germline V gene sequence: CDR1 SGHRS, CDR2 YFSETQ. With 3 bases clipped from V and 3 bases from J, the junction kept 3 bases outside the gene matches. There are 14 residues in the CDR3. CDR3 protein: CASSSGQNYNEQFF. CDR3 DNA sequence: TGCGCCAGCAGCTCGGGACAGAACTACAATGAGCAGTTCTTC.

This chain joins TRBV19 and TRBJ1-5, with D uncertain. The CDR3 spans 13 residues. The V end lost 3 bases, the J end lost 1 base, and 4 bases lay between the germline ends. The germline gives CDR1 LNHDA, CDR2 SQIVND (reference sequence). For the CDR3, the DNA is TGTGCCAGTAGTATGGGGAGCAATCAGCCCCAGCATTTT. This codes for CASSMGSNQPQHF.

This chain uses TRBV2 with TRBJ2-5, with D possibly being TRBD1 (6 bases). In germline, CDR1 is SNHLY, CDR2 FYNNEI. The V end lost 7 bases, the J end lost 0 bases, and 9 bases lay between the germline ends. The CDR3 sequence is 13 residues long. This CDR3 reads CASIQGNQETQYF. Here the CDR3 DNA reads TGTGCCAGCATCCAGGGGAACCAAGAGACCCAGTACTTC.

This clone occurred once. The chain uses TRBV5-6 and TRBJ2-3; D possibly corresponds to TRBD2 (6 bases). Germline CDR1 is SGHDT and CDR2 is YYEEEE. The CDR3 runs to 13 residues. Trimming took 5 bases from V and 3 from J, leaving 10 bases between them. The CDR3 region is CASSYGTTDTQYF. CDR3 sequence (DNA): TGTGCCAGCAGTTATGGGACTACAGATACGCAGTATTTT.

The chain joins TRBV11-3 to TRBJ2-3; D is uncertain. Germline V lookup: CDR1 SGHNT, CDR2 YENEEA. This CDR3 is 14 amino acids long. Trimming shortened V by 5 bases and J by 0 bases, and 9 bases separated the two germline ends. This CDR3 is CASSPSGSTDTQYF. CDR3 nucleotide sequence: TGTGCCAGCAGCCCCTCAGGAAGCACAGATACGCAGTATTTT.

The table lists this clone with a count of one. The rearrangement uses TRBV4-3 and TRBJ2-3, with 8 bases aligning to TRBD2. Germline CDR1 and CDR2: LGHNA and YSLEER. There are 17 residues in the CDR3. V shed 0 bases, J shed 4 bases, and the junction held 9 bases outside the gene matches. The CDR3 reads CASSQDRSGSGADTQYF. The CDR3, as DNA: TGCGCCAGCAGCCAAGATAGAAGCGGGAGCGGGGCAGATACGCAGTATTTT.

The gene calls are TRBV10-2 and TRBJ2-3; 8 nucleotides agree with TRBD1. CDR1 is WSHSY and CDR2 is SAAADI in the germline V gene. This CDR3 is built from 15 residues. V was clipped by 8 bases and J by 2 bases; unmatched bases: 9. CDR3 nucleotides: TGCGCCAGCTTTGGACAGGGAGCAGTCACAGATACGCAGTATTTT. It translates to CASFGQGAVTDTQYF.

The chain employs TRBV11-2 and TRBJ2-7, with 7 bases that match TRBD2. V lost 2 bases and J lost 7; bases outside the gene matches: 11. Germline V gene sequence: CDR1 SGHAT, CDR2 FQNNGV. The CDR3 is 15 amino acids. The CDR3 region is CASSLRPGLSMEQYF. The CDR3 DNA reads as TGTGCCAGCAGCTTAAGACCGGGACTATCCATGGAGCAGTACTTC.